The rows below give T cell receptor beta chains drawn from one sample of a study of blood T cell repertoires in COVID-19. The assay was immunoSEQ multiplex PCR, and TCRdb's table has in-frame clones only and misses some. The sample consists of some 340,000 clones, around 85% of them appearing once. The specimen was peripheral blood. These receptors were obtained from a woman aged 18-29 years with acute or convalescent COVID-19. Both conserved end residues are part of each CDR3. The D gene is left open where the match is weak. Where a row states a size, it is once, few, many or the class of an expanded clone; other rows omit it.

v_gene	abundance	d_gene	j_gene	CDR3nt	CDR3aa
TRBV5-1	NA	TRBD1	TRBJ1-3	TGCGCCAGCAGCCCGCGACAGGGCCGCTCTGGAAACACCATATATTTT	CASSPRQGRSGNTIYF
TRBV2	NA	NA	TRBJ1-1	TGTGCCAGCAGCGCTAACGTAATGAACACTGAAGCTTTCTTT	CASSANVMNTEAFF
TRBV27	NA	TRBD1	TRBJ1-4	TGTGCCAGCAGTGTAAACCGGGACAGTGAAAAACTGTTTTTT	CASSVNRDSEKLFF
TRBV2	NA	NA	TRBJ2-5	TGTGCCAGCAGCCCACAAGAGACCCAGTACTTC	CASSPQETQYF
TRBV9	NA	TRBD1	TRBJ2-7	TGTGCCAGCAGCGTAAAGACAGGGGCAGTCGAAAACGAGCAGTACTTC	CASSVKTGAVENEQYF
TRBV29-1	NA	TRBD2	TRBJ2-2	TGCAGCGGCAGGGTTTTTCGCCCTTCTAGCGGGGGGAACACCGGGGAGCTGTTTTTT	CSGRVFRPSSGGNTGELFF
TRBV19	once	TRBD1	TRBJ2-4	TGTGCCAGTAGTATGGGACAGTCCAACATTCAGTACTTC	CASSMGQSNIQYF
TRBV7-2	NA	NA	TRBJ1-1	TGTGCCAGCAGCCGGGAGGGCGGCACTGAAGCTTTCTTT	CASSREGGTEAFF
TRBV7-3	NA	NA	TRBJ1-1	TGTGCCAGCAGCGCGCACGTAACTATGAACACTGAAGCTTTCTTT	CASSAHVTMNTEAFF
TRBV5-4	NA	TRBD1	TRBJ2-7	TGTGCCAGTAAACCCGGGACAGATACCTACGAGCAGTACTTC	CASKPGTDTYEQYF
TRBV2	NA	TRBD1	TRBJ1-1	TGTGCCAGCAGTGAGGGGGACAGGGAGTCGAACACTGAAGCTTTCTTT	CASSEGDRESNTEAFF
TRBV15	once	NA	TRBJ2-4	TGTGCCACCAGCGCCCGGAGGGGGGGGGATAAAAACATTCAGTACTTC	CATSARRGGDKNIQYF
TRBV19	NA	NA	TRBJ1-4	TGTGCCAGTAGTATTGGAAGGGGTGGTGAAAAACTGTTTTTT	CASSIGRGGEKLFF
TRBV12-5	NA	NA	TRBJ1-5	TGTGCTAGTGGTTTTCGGAGCAATCAGCCCCAGCATTTT	CASGFRSNQPQHF
TRBV28	NA	TRBD2	TRBJ2-1	TGTGCCAGCAGTTTTCGGGGGGATAGCTCCTACAATGAGCAGTTCTTC	CASSFRGDSSYNEQFF
TRBV4-1	NA	TRBD1	TRBJ1-2	TGCGCCAGCAGCCAACAAGGCCCCTCAGGGGGCGGCTATGGCTACACCTTC	CASSQQGPSGGGYGYTF
TRBV28	NA	NA	TRBJ1-5	TGTGCCAGCAGTTTTCTCGGGTTCGTTCAGCCCCAGCATTTT	CASSFLGFVQPQHF
TRBV7-2	NA	TRBD2	TRBJ2-7	TGTGCCAGCAGCTTAAGAGCGGGAGGGCCCTACGAGCAGTACTTC	CASSLRAGGPYEQYF
TRBV9	NA	NA	TRBJ2-1	TGTGCCAGCAGCGTAGCATCAGCAGGTGAGCAGTTCTTC	CASSVASAGEQFF
TRBV4-1	NA	NA	TRBJ1-4	TGCGCCAGCAGCCAAGGGGCAGGTTATACCCTCGCAACTGGTAATGAAAAACTGTTTTTT	CASSQGAGYTLATGNEKLFF
TRBV12-3/TRBV12-4	NA	NA	TRBJ1-2	TGTGCCAGCAGCGAGGGAGACTATGGCTACACCTTC	CASSEGDYGYTF
TRBV24-1	NA	NA	TRBJ2-1	TGTGCCACCAGTACTGACGGGAAGTTCGAGCAGTTCTTC	CATSTDGKFEQFF
TRBV27	NA	NA	TRBJ1-3	TGTGCCAGCAGTTCATCCGACAGAAACACCATATATTTT	CASSSSDRNTIYF
TRBV29-1	NA	NA	TRBJ2-7	TGCAGCGTTGCAAGGGGCGGGGATGGTAACGAGCAGTACTTC	CSVARGGDGNEQYF
TRBV6-5	NA	NA	TRBJ1-1	TGTGCCAGCAGTTACTTCCCAGGGGTCGGGGGGGCTTTCTTT	CASSYFPGVGGAFF
TRBV29-1	NA	NA	TRBJ1-2	TGCAGCGCTTTGGACGGGAAGAGAGGAAGCTACACCTTC	CSALDGKRGSYTF
TRBV9	NA	TRBD2	TRBJ2-1	TGTGCCAGCAGCGTAGCCGGACTAGCTAGAAATGAGCAGTTCTTC	CASSVAGLARNEQFF
TRBV12-5	NA	NA	TRBJ2-2	TGTGCTAGTGGTTTGGACAGGATCAACACCGGGGAGCTGTTTTTT	CASGLDRINTGELFF
TRBV9	NA	NA	TRBJ1-2	TGTGCCAGCAGCCCCCTAAGAGGAGACCAGGGGGGCTACACCTTC	CASSPLRGDQGGYTF
TRBV30	NA	NA	TRBJ1-3	TGTGCCTGGAGCGGTCGCGAGGGCTCGGTCCTCTCTGGAAACACCATATATTTT	CAWSGREGSVLSGNTIYF
TRBV28	NA	TRBD1	TRBJ1-6	TGTGCCAGCTGGACAGGGGATAATTCACCCCTCCACTTT	CASWTGDNSPLHF
TRBV21-1	NA	NA	TRBJ1-2	TGTGCCAGCAGCAATCGGACAGGGAGCGGCTACACCTTC	CASSNRTGSGYTF